This T cell receptor (beta chain) was documented in a study of brain metastases from non-small cell lung cancer. Points on this clone: At one end the junction does not follow the germline gene, possibly because of a read error.

CDR3 length: 15 amino acids. Germline V gene lookup returns CDR1 SGHTA and CDR2 FQGNSA. Profiling relied on immunoSEQ multiplex PCR, and the TCRdb table lists in-frame clones only, not all of them. Of roughly 3,700 clones listed, about 90% are singletons. The chain has TRBV7-2 and TRBJ1-3; 7 bases match TRBD1. This TCR was sampled from a donor at least 40 years old with non-small cell lung cancer. The material sequenced was primary lung tumor tissue. CDR3 loop: CASSLRPGGGNTIYF. CDR3 DNA sequence: TGTGCCAGCAGCTTAAGGCCAGGGGGTGGAAATACCATATATTTT.